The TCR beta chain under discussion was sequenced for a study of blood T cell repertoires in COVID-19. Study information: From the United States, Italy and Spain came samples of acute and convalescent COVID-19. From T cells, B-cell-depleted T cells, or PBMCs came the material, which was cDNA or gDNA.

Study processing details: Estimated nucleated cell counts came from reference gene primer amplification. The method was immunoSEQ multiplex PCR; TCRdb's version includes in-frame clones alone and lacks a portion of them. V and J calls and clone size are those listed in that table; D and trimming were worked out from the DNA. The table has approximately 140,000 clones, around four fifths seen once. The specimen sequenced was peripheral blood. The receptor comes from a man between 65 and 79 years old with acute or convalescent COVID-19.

The DNA for the CDR3 is TGTGCAAGTCGCTCACTGGGCCTACTAGCGACACGACACGAGAGTGAGCAGTTCTTC. This encodes CASRSLGLLATRHESEQFF. This chain links TRBV12-2 with TRBJ2-1; the DNA was not used to check the table's D call, TRBD2. TRBV12-2 represents a pseudogene. The CDR3 length is 19 residues.